The 20 T cell receptor beta chains below were found in one sample sequenced in a study of blood T cell repertoires in COVID-19. Clones were sequenced by immunoSEQ multiplex PCR, and TCRdb holds only the in-frame ones, with some missing. The table records about 140,000 clones, around 90% of them present only once. The sequencing sample was made of peripheral blood. Receptors originate from a woman aged 55-70 years with acute or convalescent COVID-19.

V gene TRBV5-1 combines with J gene TRBJ2-7, with a tentative D call TRBD1 (6 bases). V shed 8 bases and J shed 3 bases, with 9 bases lying between them. The CDR3 loop spans 11 amino acids. Germline loops: CDR1 SGHRS, CDR2 YFSETQ. CDR3 in DNA: TGCGCCAGACAGGGTTGCTACGAGCAGTACTTC. The encoded protein is CARQGCYEQYF. Looking up the rest from reference TRBV5-1 and TRBJ2-7 gives the full variable domain: KAGVTQTPRYLIKTRGQQVTLSCSPISGHRSVSWYQQTPGQGLQFLFEYFSETQRNKGNFPGRFSGRQFSNSRSEMNVSTLELGDSALYLCARQGCYEQYFGPGTRLTVT.

The genes are TRBV18 and TRBJ2-5, with TRBD2 as a possible D gene (7 bases). Per the germline V gene, CDR1 is KGHSH and CDR2 is LQKENI. The CDR3 runs to 16 residues. V lost 4 bases, J lost 4 bases, and 19 bases lay in between. CDR3 sequence reads: CASSRGQSGGGETQYF. CDR3 nucleotide sequence: TGTGCCAGCTCACGCGGACAGTCAGGCGGGGGAGAGACCCAGTACTTC. Full variable domain (missing parts from reference TRBV18 and TRBJ2-5): NAGVMQNPRHLVRRRGQEARLRCSPMKGHSHVYWYRQLPEEGLKFMVYLQKENIIDESGMPKERFSAEFPKEGPSILRIQQVVRGDSAAYFCASSRGQSGGGETQYFGPGTRLLVL.

The V gene is TRBV7-3, the J gene TRBJ1-1; D gene ambiguous. This CDR3 is 13 amino acids long. Trimming removed 0 bases at V and 7 bases at J, with 9 bases between. From germline, CDR1 is SGHTA and CDR2 FQGTGA. CDR3 residues: CASSLTSAGEAFF. The DNA for the CDR3 is TGTGCCAGCAGCTTAACTTCGGCGGGTGAAGCTTTCTTT.

This clone was seen once. This rearrangement joins TRBV11-2 to TRBJ2-2; D is possibly TRBD1 (6 bases). Deletions cut 8 bases from V and 0 bases from J, with 16 bases between. CDR3 length: 16 amino acids. The V gene's germline CDR1 is SGHAT and CDR2 FQNNGV. The CDR3 nucleotides read TGTGCCAGCTCCAGACAGGCGGGTGCGAACACCGGGGAGCTGTTTTTT. Protein: CASSRQAGANTGELFF.

The chain couples TRBV15 to TRBJ1-2, with D unclear. Germline CDR1 LNHNV, CDR2 YYDKDF (reference sequence). The CDR3 runs to 14 residues. Deletions cut 5 bases from V and 8 bases from J, with 18 bases between. In nucleotides, the CDR3 is TGTGCCACCAGCGGGCTCAACAGACGGTCGGGCTACACCTTC. Translated: CATSGLNRRSGYTF.

The chain has TRBV7-2 and TRBJ1-2; possibly TRBD1 for D (5 bases). The CDR3 consists of 12 residues. Trimming pared 4 bases from V and 6 bases from J, leaving 9 bases between. Germline V CDR1 and CDR2: SGHTA, FQGNSA. The CDR3 coding sequence is TGTGCCAGCAGCTCATTCAGGGATGGCTACACCTTC. This sequence encodes CASSSFRDGYTF.

The CDR3: CASSTGGGRQPQHF. For the CDR3, the DNA is TGTGCCAGCAGCACAGGGGGAGGAAGACAGCCCCAGCATTTT. The chain couples TRBV5-6 to TRBJ1-5; 8 positions match TRBD1. Trimming cost V 4 bases and J 7 bases; bases outside gene matches: 7. Germline V CDR1 and CDR2: SGHDT, YYEEEE. This CDR3 is 14 amino acids long.

The genes are TRBV11-2 and TRBJ2-2; D not certain. The V gene's germline CDR1 is SGHAT and CDR2 FQNNGV. The CDR3 consists of 14 residues. Trimming shortened V by 1 base and J by 1 base, and 4 bases separated the two germline ends. This CDR3 is CASSLVQNTGELFF. CDR3 coding DNA: TGTGCCAGCAGCTTAGTACAGAACACCGGGGAGCTGTTTTTT.

The J gene is TRBJ2-2, the V gene TRBV5-4, with 8 nucleotides matching TRBD2. Germline CDR1 and CDR2: SGHNT and YYREEE (reference sequence). This CDR3 spans 16 amino acids. V gave up 6 bases and J gave up 5 bases; unmatched junction bases: 12. This CDR3 reads CASTTGRTSNTGELFF. CDR3 nucleotide sequence: TGTGCCAGCACCACTGGGAGGACTAGCAATACCGGGGAGCTGTTTTTT.

This clone was observed once. The chain carries TRBV19 and TRBJ2-1, with TRBD1 identical over 10 bases. Losses at the gene ends were 9 bases for V and 0 bases for J; bases not matched to a gene: 2. Germline V gene lookup returns CDR1 LNHDA and CDR2 SQIVND (reference sequence). There are 14 residues in the CDR3. The CDR3 DNA follows: TGTGCCAGCCGACAGGGGGCCTCCTACAATGAGCAGTTCTTC. Its translation: CASRQGASYNEQFF.

About this clone itself: The same CDR3 can be traced to other DNA sequences in this sample. This rearrangement joins TRBV12-3 or TRBV12-4 to TRBJ1-1; D possibly corresponds to TRBD1 (5 bases). The CDR3 extends over 13 amino acids. V was clipped by 2 bases and J by 5 bases, with 9 bases between them. The CDR3 loop reads CASSLQGGTEAFF. For the CDR3, the DNA is TGTGCCAGCAGTTTACAGGGAGGGACTGAAGCTTTCTTT.

The chain employs TRBV19 and TRBJ1-1; no definite D call. V was shortened by 3 bases and J by 4 bases, with 18 bases between the two germline ends. Germline V gene sequence: CDR1 LNHDA, CDR2 SQIVND (reference sequence). The length of the CDR3 is 16 residues. DNA for the CDR3: TGTGCCAGTAGTATGCCCCGTGGAACGGGGAGCACTGAAGCTTTCTTT. This encodes CASSMPRGTGSTEAFF.

V usage is TRBV7-2 and J usage is TRBJ1-5; TRBD1 is a possible D gene (6 bases). Per the germline V gene, CDR1 is SGHTA and CDR2 is FQGNSA. Trimming took off 1 base at V and 5 bases at J, with 12 bases between the two ends. CDR3 length equals 15 residues. This CDR3 is CASSLVGGGHQPQHF. For the CDR3, the DNA is TGTGCCAGCAGCTTAGTCGGGGGGGGCCATCAGCCCCAGCATTTT.

The gene calls are TRBV2 and TRBJ2-1; 9 bases agree with TRBD1. Per germline, CDR1 SNHLY and CDR2 FYNNEI. This CDR3 comprises 15 residues. The trim removed 6 bases at V and 1 base at J, leaving 4 bases unmatched. CDR3 region: CASRLQGASYNEQFF. The CDR3 DNA follows: TGTGCCAGCAGGTTACAGGGGGCATCCTACAATGAGCAGTTCTTC.

The genes are TRBV28 and TRBJ1-5; D remains unclear. Between the trimmed V and J ends, which lost 4 bases and 4 bases, there was a span of 8 bases. The CDR3 extends over 13 amino acids. Germline CDR1 reads MDHEN; CDR2 reads SYDVKM. In nucleotides, the CDR3 is TGTGCCAGCAGTTCCCCCGGGAATCAGCCCCAGCATTTT. Protein: CASSSPGNQPQHF.

This chain links TRBV6-4 with TRBJ2-2; 12 bases map to TRBD2. V lost 5 bases and J lost 0; bases outside the gene matches: 13. There are 20 residues in the CDR3. Germline V gene data show CDR1 as MRHNA and CDR2 as SNTAGT. For the CDR3, the DNA is TGTGCCAGCAGTCGTGAGGCTAGCGGGGGGGCTATTACGAACACCGGGGAGCTGTTTTTT. It encodes CASSREASGGAITNTGELFF.

The chain joins TRBV5-1 to TRBJ1-2; no firm D call. This CDR3 is built from 14 residues. The germline gives CDR1 SGHRS, CDR2 YFSETQ. The ends were cut back, 1 base at V and 2 bases at J, with 9 bases in the middle. CDR3 DNA: TGCGCCAGCAGCTTGACCGGGAGCAACTATGGCTACACCTTC. Amino acids: CASSLTGSNYGYTF.

The chain carries TRBV4-2 and TRBJ1-4; 10 nucleotides match TRBD1. The CDR3 consists of 14 residues. Germline loops: CDR1 LGHNA, CDR2 YNFKEQ. J gave up 6 bases and V 3 bases, and 1 base lay outside the gene matches. CDR3 sequence (DNA): TGTGCCAGCAGCCAGGGGACAGGGGATGAAAAACTGTTTTTT. Protein: CASSQGTGDEKLFF.

This clone was observed once. The genes are TRBV5-4 and TRBJ2-3, with D perhaps TRBD1 (7 bases). Germline CDR1 is SGHNT and CDR2 is YYREEE (reference sequence). The CDR3 spans 14 residues. The ends were cut back, 8 bases at V and 0 bases at J, with 13 bases in the middle. CDR3 sequence (DNA): TGTGCCAGTAGGACAGGAGGGAGCACAGATACGCAGTATTTT. It specifies CASRTGGSTDTQYF.

The chain couples TRBV5-6 to TRBJ1-1; D is unresolved. Trimming shortened V by 0 bases and J by 10 bases, and 7 bases separated the two germline ends. The CDR3 has 11 residues. Germline lookup yields CDR1 SGHDT and CDR2 YYEEEE. CDR3 DNA: TGTGCCAGCAGCTTGGAACACGCAGCTTTCTTT. This translates into CASSLEHAAFF.